This T cell receptor (beta chain) emerged from a study of blood T cell repertoires in COVID-19. Study background: Acute and convalescent COVID-19 samples came from the United States, Italy and Spain.

This CDR3 is built from 15 residues. The V gene's germline CDR1 is KGHSH and CDR2 LQKENI. With 3 bases removed from V and 7 bases from J, the gap between germline ends came to 16 bases. There are a few counts of this clone. Assay: immunoSEQ multiplex PCR; the TCRdb copy retains only in-frame clones and omits some. The sample consists of roughly 200,000 clones, about 82% of them appearing once. The receptor was derived from a man aged 40-55 years with acute COVID-19. Source material: PBMCs or T cells enriched from blood (not recorded which). The J gene is TRBJ1-5, the V gene TRBV18; D possibly corresponds to TRBD1 (6 bases). Here the CDR3 reads CASSPVQGENQPQHF. CDR3 in DNA: TGTGCCAGCTCACCCGTACAGGGCGAAAACCAGCCCCAGCATTTT.